This T cell receptor beta chain is drawn from a study of T cells in Graves' hyperthyroidism and ophthalmopathy. This CDR3 region has 12 residues. V was shortened by 9 bases and J by 7 bases, with 10 bases between the two germline ends. Germline V gives CDR1 SNHLY, CDR2 FYNNEI. RNA transcripts provided the source from which TCR beta CDR3 regions were amplified. Initially, a first-round RT-PCR of the TCR CDR3 employed the HTBI primer set. TCRdb analysed the multiplex PCR reads with MiXCR anew, one entry per CDR3 protein. The data contain approximately 400,000 distinct CDR3 sequences, about a sixth of them singletons. There are many counts of this clonotype.

This TCR derives from a woman aged 18-29 years with Graves' hyperthyroidism. The material sequenced was blood. The chain couples TRBV2 to TRBJ1-6; D is undetermined. CDR3 amino acids: CASRVTNSPLHF. The CDR3 nucleotides read TGTGCCAGTCGCGTGACAAATTCACCCCTCCACTTT.